Listed here are 30 T cell receptor beta chains from one sample, sequenced in a study of blood T cell repertoires in COVID-19. Assay used: immunoSEQ multiplex PCR; TCRdb lists only in-frame clones, some missing. The repertoire holds around 100,000 clones, around 88% seen once, with 5% in the top ten. The sequenced material came from peripheral blood. The source is a human donor in a cohort sampled during active COVID-19.

This chain joins TRBV9 and TRBJ2-5; 9 bases match TRBD1. The CDR3 totals 15 residues. Germline V gene lookup returns CDR1 SGDLS and CDR2 YYNGEE. V dropped 0 bases and J dropped 5; count of bases not matched to a gene: 5. CDR3 residues: CASSVGTGGLETQYF. CDR3 in DNA: TGTGCCAGCAGCGTAGGAACAGGGGGCCTGGAGACCCAGTACTTC.

The chain employs TRBV9 and TRBJ2-7, with 10 bases lining up with TRBD2. Germline V gives CDR1 SGDLS, CDR2 YYNGEE. With 2 bases clipped from V and 0 bases from J, the junction kept 5 bases outside the gene matches. The CDR3 sequence is 16 residues long. The CDR3 DNA reads TGTGCCAGCAGCGTTCAAGCGGGAGGGAGCTCCTACGAGCAGTACTTC. This codes for CASSVQAGGSSYEQYF.

J is TRBJ2-7 and V is TRBV30; D gene ambiguous. Trimming took 4 bases from V and 0 from J, leaving 7 bases between them. Germline-derived CDR1 and CDR2 are GTSNPN and SVGIG (reference sequence). CDR3 size: 12 residues. The CDR3 protein is CAWKHSSYEQYF. DNA for the CDR3: TGTGCCTGGAAGCACAGCTCCTACGAGCAGTACTTC.

Only one count was recorded for this clone. The chain couples TRBV9 to TRBJ1-3; D is possibly TRBD1 (5 bases). This CDR3 contains 16 residues. Trimming took off 1 base at V and 0 bases at J, with 11 bases between the two ends. Germline V gene data show CDR1 as SGDLS and CDR2 as YYNGEE. The CDR3 DNA reads TGTGCCAGCAGCGTATCAGGGACTCTCTCTGGAAACACCATATATTTT. It yields the protein CASSVSGTLSGNTIYF.

The rearrangement joins TRBV2 to TRBJ2-2; maybe TRBD2 (6 bases). Trimming pared 7 bases from V and 5 bases from J, leaving 17 bases between. Per germline, CDR1 SNHLY and CDR2 FYNNEI. This CDR3 has 15 residues. The CDR3: CASKIGGARTGELFF. CDR3 nucleotide sequence: TGTGCCAGCAAAATTGGAGGGGCGAGGACCGGGGAGCTGTTTTTT.

Only a few counts were recorded for this clone. The chain employs TRBV2 and TRBJ1-2; a weak D match, TRBD1 (5 bases). Trimming pared 6 bases from V and 3 bases from J, leaving 17 bases between. The CDR3 spans 15 residues. Germline-derived CDR1 and CDR2 are SNHLY and FYNNEI. The CDR3 sequence: CASSRETGSYYGYTF. Written as DNA, the CDR3 is TGTGCCAGCAGCCGAGAAACAGGCTCCTACTATGGCTACACCTTC.

This chain uses TRBV18 with TRBJ1-4; a possible D gene is TRBD1 (6 bases). Trimming pared 6 bases from V and 6 bases from J, leaving 17 bases between. Germline V lookup: CDR1 KGHSH, CDR2 LQKENI. The CDR3 sequence is 15 residues long. CDR3 in DNA: TGTGCCAGCTCGCCAACCGGGACACATTATGAAAAACTGTTTTTT. It codes for CASSPTGTHYEKLFF.

The genes are TRBV25-1 and TRBJ2-1, with D possibly TRBD1 on 5 matching bases. Trimming removed 2 bases at V and 8 bases at J, with 7 bases between. Per germline, CDR1 MGHDK and CDR2 SYGVNS. The CDR3 contains 12 residues. The CDR3 DNA is TGTGCCAGCAGTGAAACAGGTTATGAGCAGTTCTTC. Its translation: CASSETGYEQFF. The whole variable domain, remainder taken from reference TRBV25-1 and TRBJ2-1, is EADIYQTPRYLVIGTGKKITLECSQTMGHDKMYWYQQDPGMELHLIHYSYGVNSTEKGDLSSESTVSRIRTEHFPLTLESARPSHTSQYLCASSETGYEQFFGPGTRLTVL.

The chain combines TRBV5-1 with TRBJ2-1, with 16 bases lining up with TRBD2. This CDR3 has 17 amino acids. V dropped 2 bases and J dropped 2; count of bases not matched to a gene: 1. Germline CDR1 reads SGHRS; CDR2 reads YFSETQ. CDR3 bases: TGCGCCAGCAGCTTAGGGACTAGCGGGAGGGCCTACAATGAGCAGTTCTTC. It codes for CASSLGTSGRAYNEQFF.

This clone has only one observation. The J gene is TRBJ2-5, the V gene TRBV15; D not resolved. Trimming removed 0 bases at V and 3 bases at J, with 5 bases between. CDR3 length: 13 amino acids. CDR1 is LNHNV and CDR2 is YYDKDF in the germline V gene (reference sequence). The DNA for the CDR3 is TGTGCCACCAGCAGAGATGAGAAAGAGACCCAGTACTTC. Its protein is CATSRDEKETQYF.

The chain combines TRBV11-2 with TRBJ1-2; perhaps TRBD1 as D (5 bases). The CDR3 runs to 16 residues. V gave up 3 bases and J gave up 3 bases, with 17 bases separating them. Germline CDR1 SGHAT, CDR2 FQNNGV. CDR3 sequence: CASSFKARDLHYGYTF. CDR3 nucleotide sequence: TGTGCCAGCAGCTTCAAAGCCAGGGATCTTCACTATGGCTACACCTTC.

In DNA, the CDR3 is TGTGCCAGTAGTATAGCCCTGCAGGGAGCCAAAAACATTCAGTACTTC. Translating gives CASSIALQGAKNIQYF. The chain carries TRBV19 and TRBJ2-4, with D possibly TRBD1 on 5 matching bases. Germline CDR1 is LNHDA and CDR2 is SQIVND (reference sequence). CDR3 size: 16 residues. The V gene lost 1 base and the J gene lost 0 bases, with 10 bases spanning the gap.

This clone was counted a single time. This chain uses TRBV27 with TRBJ2-6; no reliable D call. V was trimmed by 10 bases and J by 2 bases, leaving 18 bases between them. Germline values: CDR1 MNHEY, CDR2 SMNVEV (reference sequence). The CDR3 is 16 amino acids. The CDR3 DNA follows: TGTGCCACCCTGAGGCGGTATAACACTGGGGCCAACGTCCTGACTTTC. It codes for CATLRRYNTGANVLTF. The variable domain in full, completed from reference TRBV27 and TRBJ2-6, reads EAQVTQNPRYLITVTGKKLTVTCSQNMNHEYMSWYRQDPGLGLRQIYYSMNVEVTDKGDVPEGYKVSRKEKRNFPLILESPSPNQTSLYFCATLRRYNTGANVLTFGAGSRLTVL.

The rearrangement links TRBV9 to TRBJ2-7, with TRBD2 matching 10 bases. The CDR3 is 15 residues long. CDR1 and CDR2 (germline): SGDLS, YYNGEE. With V trimmed by 3 bases and J by 5 bases, 8 bases remained unmatched. CDR3 residues: CASSGPTSGPNEQYF. CDR3 nucleotides: TGTGCCAGCAGCGGACCGACTAGCGGGCCGAACGAGCAGTACTTC.

This clone was recorded a few times. V is TRBV6-6 and J is TRBJ1-4; D gene uncertain. Trimming shortened V by 6 bases and J by 13 bases, and 27 bases separated the two germline ends. The CDR3 extends over 16 amino acids. Looked up from germline, CDR1 is MNHNY and CDR2 is SVGAGI (reference sequence). Here the CDR3 reads CASSPPLGGGPKRLFF. CDR3 in DNA: TGTGCCAGCAGCCCCCCGCTGGGCGGAGGCCCAAAAAGACTGTTTTTT.

The rearrangement links TRBV6-5 to TRBJ2-7; 7 bases map to TRBD1. Trimming cost V 2 bases and J 6 bases; bases outside gene matches: 7. This CDR3 is 14 amino acids long. Germline V lookup: CDR1 MNHEY, CDR2 SVGAGI. The CDR3 DNA is TGTGCCAGCAGTTACGGGACAGAAACCTCCGAGCAGTACTTC. Its protein is CASSYGTETSEQYF.

The CDR3 DNA reads TGTGCCTGGAGTATTGGTATGATCCCGCGGAATTCACCCCTCCACTTT. It yields the protein CAWSIGMIPRNSPLHF. J is TRBJ1-6 and V is TRBV30; unclear D gene. This CDR3 region has 16 residues. Germline V gives CDR1 GTSNPN, CDR2 SVGIG (reference sequence). Deletions cut 2 bases from V and 7 bases from J, with 18 bases between.

V gene TRBV4-3 combines with J gene TRBJ1-1; D perhaps matches TRBD1 (5 bases). The germline V and J ends were trimmed by 4 bases and 11 bases, with 20 bases remaining between them. Germline V gene lookup returns CDR1 LGHNA and CDR2 YSLEER. CDR3 length: 14 residues. For the CDR3, the DNA is TGCGCCAGCAGCCTGGGGCTGGGCCTGAACGCGGCTTTCTTT. It specifies CASSLGLGLNAAFF.

This clone was seen a handful of times. The V gene is TRBV6-6, the J gene TRBJ1-1; no definite D call. V lost 6 bases to trimming and J lost 2 bases, with 10 bases between them. The CDR3 has 13 amino acids. From germline, CDR1 is MNHNY and CDR2 SVGAGI (reference sequence). CDR3 residues: CASSPRRNTEAFF. The CDR3 region has the DNA TGTGCCAGCAGCCCCCGCAGAAACACTGAAGCTTTCTTT.

The chain is built from TRBV3-1 (or the pseudogene TRBV3-2) and TRBJ2-2, with D perhaps TRBD1 (6 bases). The CDR3 sequence is 14 residues long. The V gene lost 4 bases and the J gene lost 7 bases, with 13 bases spanning the gap. Per the germline V gene, CDR1 is LGHDT and CDR2 is YNNKEL (reference sequence). In DNA, the CDR3 is TGTGCCAGCAGCCCCACAGGGCGCGGCGGGGAGCTGTTTTTT. This sequence encodes CASSPTGRGGELFF.

This rearrangement joins TRBV12-5 to TRBJ2-1, with 9 bases fitting TRBD2. The germline V gene encodes CDR1 LGHNT and CDR2 FRNRAP. The CDR3 covers 17 residues. V was pared by 1 base and J by 3 bases, with 7 bases of the junction left unmatched. CDR3 nucleotide sequence: TGTGCTAGTGGTTTGGCCCGGAGGACTAGCGACTACAATGAGCAGTTCTTC. Its translation: CASGLARRTSDYNEQFF.

This chain uses TRBV11-1 with TRBJ2-5, with 9 bases lining up with TRBD1. The V gene end was trimmed by 4 bases and the J gene end by 0 bases; junction bases not matched to a gene: 3. The CDR3 covers 15 residues. In germline, CDR1 is SGHAT, CDR2 FQDESV (reference sequence). The CDR3 loop reads CASSSGQGDQETQYF. In nucleotides, the CDR3 is TGTGCCAGCAGCTCGGGACAGGGAGACCAAGAGACCCAGTACTTC.

CDR3 DNA sequence: TGTGCCAGCAGTTTTATCGGTACCTACGAGCAGTACTTC. Translation: CASSFIGTYEQYF. The chain uses TRBV27 and TRBJ2-7; D not resolved. Germline CDR1 MNHEY, CDR2 SMNVEV (reference sequence). This CDR3 is 13 amino acids long. V was trimmed by 3 bases and J by 2 bases, leaving 8 bases between them.

The chain links TRBV6-5 to TRBJ1-3, with D maybe TRBD1 (5 bases). The length of the CDR3 is 12 residues. Germline CDR1 and CDR2: MNHEY and SVGAGI. V was shortened by 6 bases and J by 6 bases, with 9 bases between the two germline ends. CDR3 in amino acids: CASRGGTNTIYF. The CDR3 DNA reads TGTGCCAGCAGGGGAGGGACAAACACCATATATTTT.

The chain combines TRBV6-2 or TRBV6-3 with TRBJ1-5; no clear D. CDR1 is MNHEY, CDR2 SVGEGT, per germline. V gave up 6 bases and J gave up 9 bases, with 18 bases separating them. This CDR3 is built from 14 residues. In nucleotides, the CDR3 is TGTGCCAGCAGCCCAGCGGGCGGGCGGGGGCCCCAGCATTTT. This codes for CASSPAGGRGPQHF.

The V gene is TRBV27, the J gene TRBJ2-2, with 9 nucleotides matching TRBD2. This CDR3 comprises 14 residues. Trimming removed 9 bases from V and 2 bases from J; junction bases left unmatched: 4. CDR1 MNHEY and CDR2 SMNVEV come from the germline V gene (reference sequence). CDR3 DNA sequence: TGTGCCAGTCAGCGGGAGGTAAACACCGGGGAGCTGTTTTTT. Translating it yields CASQREVNTGELFF.

V gene TRBV6-1 combines with J gene TRBJ2-1; 8 positions agree with TRBD1. The junction had 18 bases not matched to a gene; V was cut back by 3 bases and J by 8 bases. CDR1 and CDR2 (germline): MNHNS, SASEGT. CDR3 size: 18 residues. This CDR3 is CASSDRTGFPSTYHEQFF. CDR3 DNA sequence: TGTGCCAGCAGTGACAGGACAGGGTTCCCTTCTACTTACCATGAGCAGTTCTTC.

V usage is TRBV7-2 and J usage is TRBJ1-2; TRBD1 matches 8 bases. Per the germline V gene, CDR1 is SGHTA and CDR2 is FQGNSA. J was trimmed by 7 bases and V by 2 bases; bases with no gene match: 6. CDR3 length: 14 residues. This CDR3 is CASSLSQGAGGYTF. In nucleotides, the CDR3 is TGTGCCAGCAGCTTAAGTCAGGGGGCCGGTGGCTACACCTTC. The entire variable domain, with the rest obtained from reference TRBV7-2 and TRBJ1-2, is as follows: GAGVSQSPSNKVTEKGKDVELRCDPISGHTALYWYRQSLGQGLEFLIYFQGNSAPDKSGLPSDRFSAERTGGSVSTLTIQRTQQEDSAVYLCASSLSQGAGGYTFGSGTRLTVV.

The chain carries TRBV6-5 and TRBJ1-4, with 9 bases matching TRBD1. Germline CDR1 and CDR2: MNHEY and SVGAGI. With V trimmed by 5 bases and J by 7 bases, 8 bases remained unmatched. This CDR3 has 15 amino acids. The CDR3 DNA follows: TGTGCCAGCAGTACGGGACAGGGAGGTAGTGAAAAACTGTTTTTT. Translating it yields CASSTGQGGSEKLFF.

The gene calls are TRBV5-1 and TRBJ1-2, with 7 bases identical to TRBD1. CDR1 and CDR2 from the germline V gene are SGHRS and YFSETQ. With V trimmed by 2 bases and J by 6 bases, 7 bases remained unmatched. This CDR3 contains 14 residues. CDR3 residues: CASSFSGTANGYTF. DNA of the CDR3: TGCGCCAGCAGCTTCTCAGGGACAGCCAATGGCTACACCTTC.